This T cell receptor beta chain was identified during a study of T cells in Graves' hyperthyroidism and ophthalmopathy. There were TCR beta CDR3 regions amplified from RNA transcripts. First-round RT-PCR targeting the TCR CDR3 was performed with the HTBI primer set. TCRdb re-derived calls from the multiplex PCR reads in MiXCR, one entry per CDR3 protein. Among about 380,000 distinct CDR3 sequences, around 20% were seen once, and the ten largest hold 35% to 45%. A Clinical Activity Score of at least 3, a NOSPECS grade of at least 4 and a duration under 3 months were recorded in the ophthalmopathy patients. There are 15 residues in the CDR3. Trimming cost V 4 bases and J 3 bases; bases outside gene matches: 6. CDR1 MNHEY and CDR2 SVGAGI come from the germline V gene. This clonotype was found a few times.

Input material: blood. The rearrangement uses TRBV6-5 and TRBJ2-5, with TRBD1 matching 9 bases. This clonotype originated in a man in his late teens or twenties with Graves' ophthalmopathy. The CDR3 spells CASSSQGAGEETQYF. CDR3 sequence (DNA): TGTGCCAGCAGTTCACAGGGGGCTGGGGAAGAGACCCAGTACTTC.